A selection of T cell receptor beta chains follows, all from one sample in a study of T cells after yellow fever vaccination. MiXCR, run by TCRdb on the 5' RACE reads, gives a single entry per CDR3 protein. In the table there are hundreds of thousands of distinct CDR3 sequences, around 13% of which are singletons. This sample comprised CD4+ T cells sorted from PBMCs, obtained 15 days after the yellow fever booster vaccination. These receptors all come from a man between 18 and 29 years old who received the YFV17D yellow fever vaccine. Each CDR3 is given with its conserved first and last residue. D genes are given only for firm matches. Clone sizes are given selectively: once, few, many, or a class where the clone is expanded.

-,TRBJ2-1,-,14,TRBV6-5,TGTGCCAGCAGTTACGGGACAACGTACAATGAGCAGTTCTTC,CASSYGTTYNEQFF
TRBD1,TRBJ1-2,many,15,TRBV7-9,TGTGCCAGCAGCCCACCGGGACAGGGGGGCTATGGCTACACCTTC,CASSPPGQGGYGYTF
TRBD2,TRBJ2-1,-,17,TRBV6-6,TGTGCCAGCAGTCCGGGGACTAGCGGGGGGATATACAATGAGCAGTTCTTC,CASSPGTSGGIYNEQFF
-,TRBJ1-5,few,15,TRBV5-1,TGCGCCAGCAGCCCGCAGGGTGCCGGCAATCAGCCCCAGCATTTT,CASSPQGAGNQPQHF
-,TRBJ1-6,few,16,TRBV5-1,TGCGCCAGCAGCCGCACAGGAGACTCCTATAATTCACCCCTCCACTTT,CASSRTGDSYNSPLHF
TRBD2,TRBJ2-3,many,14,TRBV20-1,TGCAGTGCGACCGGGACTAGGGGAGCAGATACGCAGTATTTT,CSATGTRGADTQYF
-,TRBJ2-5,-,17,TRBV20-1,TGCAGGGCAACCCAAGGGGGACCCCTAGGGGGTGGAGAGACCCAGTACTTC,CRATQGGPLGGGETQYF
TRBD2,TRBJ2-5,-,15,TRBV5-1,TGCGCCACCAAGGGACTAGCGGGGGTACAAGAGACCCAGTACTTC,CATKGLAGVQETQYF
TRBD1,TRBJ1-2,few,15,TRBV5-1,TGCGCCAGCAGCTCCCTAGGACAGGGATTGAGTGGCTACACCTTC,CASSSLGQGLSGYTF
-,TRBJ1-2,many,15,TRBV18,TGTGCCAGCTCACCAACGACGAAAGGAACCTATGGCTACACCTTC,CASSPTTKGTYGYTF